The following is a T cell receptor beta chain sequence with its context. Its antigen is unknown. PCR was performed using 60 Vbeta and 13 Jbeta primers. Clones were sequenced by immunoSEQ multiplex PCR, and TCRdb holds only the in-frame ones, with some missing. The sample shows around 110,000 clones, roughly 69% of them seen only once. Germline CDR1 is MNHEY and CDR2 is SMNVEV (reference sequence). Trimming removed 7 bases from V and 6 bases from J; junction bases left unmatched: 9. CDR3 size: 14 residues. The data originate from a study of cytomegalovirus exposure and HLA in healthy donors. Overall study findings and caveats: There were some V segments, including TRBV6-2 and TRBV6-3, excluded as indistinguishable.

Sequencing input: PBMCs. The rearrangement uses TRBV27 and TRBJ2-7; 10 bases fit TRBD2. The sequence came from a middle-aged woman in good health and CMV-seropositive. The CDR3 DNA follows: TGTGCCAGCACCTCTAGCGGGAGTTGGGGCGAGCAGTACTTC. It encodes CASTSSGSWGEQYF.